These 28 T cell receptor beta chains share one sample of origin, sequenced in a study of blood T cell repertoires in COVID-19. Method: immunoSEQ multiplex PCR; TCRdb's copy keeps in-frame clones and lacks some. The sample shows about 160,000 clones, roughly 82% of them seen only once. Sequenced: peripheral blood. The receptors shown here come from a woman in her thirties or forties with COVID-19, enrolled during active disease.

The rearrangement links TRBV19 to TRBJ2-1; D is possibly TRBD2 (6 bases). Germline V gene data show CDR1 as LNHDA and CDR2 as SQIVND (reference sequence). This CDR3 has 14 amino acids. V dropped 0 bases and J dropped 7 bases, with 10 bases sitting between them. The CDR3 DNA is TGTGCCAGTAGTATAGAACTAGCATTGAATGAGCAGTTCTTC. Protein: CASSIELALNEQFF.

V gene TRBV19 combines with J gene TRBJ2-2; D possibly corresponds to TRBD2 (5 bases). V was cut by 7 bases and J by 2 bases, with 17 bases left in between. This CDR3 comprises 16 residues. Germline V gene lookup returns CDR1 LNHDA and CDR2 SQIVND (reference sequence). The DNA of the CDR3 is TGTGCCAGTACGGGGTCGAGGACTCTAAACACCGGGGAGCTGTTTTTT. Translated, it gives CASTGSRTLNTGELFF. The full variable domain, with the rest looked up from reference TRBV19 and TRBJ2-2, is DGGITQSPKYLFRKEGQNVTLSCEQNLNHDAMYWYRQDPGQGLRLIYYSQIVNDFQKGDIAEGYSVSREKKESFPLTVTSAQKNPTAFYLCASTGSRTLNTGELFFGEGSRLTVL.

The gene calls are TRBV30 and TRBJ2-7; 8 bases align to TRBD1. Per the germline V gene, CDR1 is GTSNPN and CDR2 is SVGIG (reference sequence). With 2 bases clipped from V and 1 base from J, the junction kept 4 bases outside the gene matches. The CDR3 sequence is 14 residues long. The CDR3 DNA reads TGTGCCTGGAGTTCAGGGGGCCTTTCCTACGAGCAGTACGTC. It codes for CAWSSGGLSYEQYV.

The DNA of the CDR3 is TGTGCCAGCAGCGGCCGGGGCAGGGGAGGAAACACCATATATTTT. Protein sequence: CASSGRGRGGNTIYF. V gene TRBV5-4 combines with J gene TRBJ1-3; maybe TRBD1 (6 bases). The CDR3 consists of 15 residues. Germline V CDR1 and CDR2: SGHNT, YYREEE (reference sequence). Deletions cut 4 bases from V and 4 bases from J, with 15 bases between.

This clone has more than one count but fewer than ten. The V gene is TRBV4-2, the J gene TRBJ1-4; the match to TRBD1 covers 8 bases. Germline trimming cut 5 bases from V and 7 bases from J; bases unmatched to any gene: 12. The CDR3 is 16 residues long. Germline CDR1 LGHNA, CDR2 YNFKEQ. The CDR3 here is CASSEGQGGRGEKLFF. The CDR3, as DNA: TGTGCCAGCAGCGAAGGACAGGGCGGACGGGGTGAAAAACTGTTTTTT.

This sequence joins TRBV19 and TRBJ2-3, with 8 bases identical to TRBD1. Germline lookup yields CDR1 LNHDA and CDR2 SQIVND (reference sequence). The CDR3 has 16 residues. The V segment lost 5 bases and the J segment 0 bases; nucleotides outside the gene matches: 7. DNA of the CDR3: TGTGCCAGTAGTCCGGGGACAGGCTCTAGCACAGATACGCAGTATTTT. It codes for CASSPGTGSSTDTQYF.

The V call is TRBV3-1 (or the pseudogene TRBV3-2), the J call TRBJ1-2; D uncertain. Per germline, CDR1 LGHDT and CDR2 YNNKEL (reference sequence). V lost 0 bases, J lost 12 bases, and 11 bases lay in between. This CDR3 is 12 amino acids long. Here the CDR3 DNA reads TGTGCCAGCAGCCAAGAGGGCCGATCGGACACCTTC. Amino acid sequence: CASSQEGRSDTF.

This clone was observed a handful of times. The chain recombines TRBV7-6 with TRBJ2-2, with D maybe TRBD1 (5 bases). The germline CDR1 and CDR2 sequences are SGHVS and FNYEAQ. The CDR3 totals 13 residues. V lost 4 bases, J lost 6 bases, and 9 bases lay in between. The CDR3 protein is CASSSREAGELFF. Written as DNA, the CDR3 is TGTGCCAGCAGCTCCAGGGAAGCCGGGGAGCTGTTTTTT. The variable domain in full, completed from reference TRBV7-6 and TRBJ2-2, reads GAGVSQSPRYKVTKRGQDVALRCDPISGHVSLYWYRQALGQGPEFLTYFNYEAQQDKSGLPNDRFSAERPEGSISTLTIQRTEQRDSAMYRCASSSREAGELFFGEGSRLTVL.

This chain uses TRBV5-8 with TRBJ2-5; the match to TRBD1 covers 7 bases. The CDR3 spans 16 residues. Germline lookup yields CDR1 SGHTS and CDR2 YDEGEE. J gave up 1 base and V 0 bases, and 6 bases lay outside the gene matches. The CDR3 region is CASSLGLQGFQETQYF. The CDR3 nucleotides are TGTGCCAGCAGCTTGGGGTTACAGGGGTTCCAAGAGACCCAGTACTTC.

The chain joins TRBV24-1 to TRBJ1-2, with D tentatively TRBD1 (6 bases). The germline V and J ends were trimmed by 10 bases and 3 bases, with 14 bases remaining between them. CDR1 and CDR2 (germline): KGHDR, SFDVKD. This CDR3 comprises 13 residues. The chain's CDR3 is CATSDRLDYGYTF. CDR3 DNA sequence: TGTGCCACGAGCGACAGGCTAGACTATGGCTACACCTTC.

The chain uses TRBV5-1 and TRBJ2-1; 7 bases are shared with TRBD2. Germline loops: CDR1 SGHRS, CDR2 YFSETQ. The V and J ends lost 4 bases and 6 bases, in that order; junction bases with no gene match: 4. CDR3 length equals 13 residues. For the CDR3, the DNA is TGCGCCAGCAGCCTTACTAGCGCCAATGAGCAGTTCTTC. As protein: CASSLTSANEQFF.

The chain uses TRBV19 and TRBJ1-4; 9 positions match TRBD1. CDR1 and CDR2 (germline): LNHDA, SQIVND (reference sequence). With 7 bases clipped from V and 3 bases from J, the junction kept 0 bases outside the gene matches. The CDR3 has 13 residues. The CDR3 coding sequence is TGTGCCAGTAACAGGGGGCCTAATGAAAAACTGTTTTTT. Translated, it gives CASNRGPNEKLFF.

This chain uses TRBV28 with TRBJ2-7, with D hard to call. V was trimmed by 6 bases and J by 3 bases, leaving 24 bases between them. This CDR3 has 17 residues. CDR1 and CDR2 from the germline V gene are MDHEN and SYDVKM. In DNA, the CDR3 is TGTGCCAGCAGCCCAGCAGCCCTAGATGGAATTCACTACGAGCAGTACTTC. Protein sequence: CASSPAALDGIHYEQYF.

The chain employs TRBV10-2 and TRBJ2-7; 12 bases agree with TRBD2. Germline V gives CDR1 WSHSY, CDR2 SAAADI. The CDR3 totals 13 residues. V was clipped by 8 bases and J by 5 bases; unmatched bases: 4. This CDR3 reads CASRTSGTDEQYF. CDR3 DNA: TGCGCCAGCCGGACTAGCGGGACGGACGAGCAGTACTTC.

Regarding this clone: A read error is possible here, since a much larger clone lies one base away. The genes are TRBV10-2 and TRBJ2-2; tentative D call: TRBD2 (6 bases). The CDR3 contains 14 residues. Germline V gene data show CDR1 as WSHSY and CDR2 as SAAADI. Trimming shortened V by 2 bases and J by 6 bases, and 10 bases separated the two germline ends. CDR3 nucleotide sequence: TGCGCCAGCAGTGAGACTAGCTACGCCGGGGAGCTGTTTTTT. Protein sequence: CASSETSYAGELFF.

This clone was recorded only once. The chain joins TRBV7-9 to TRBJ2-3; TRBD2 is a possible D gene (5 bases). This CDR3 contains 15 residues. V shed 3 bases and J shed 5 bases, with 15 bases lying between them. Germline V gives CDR1 SEHNR, CDR2 FQNEAQ (reference sequence). The CDR3 reads CASSFMGVGVDTQYF. The CDR3 DNA sequence: TGTGCCAGCAGCTTCATGGGAGTTGGGGTAGATACGCAGTATTTT.

This sequence joins TRBV27 and TRBJ1-4; TRBD1 aligns across 8 bases. Germline values: CDR1 MNHEY, CDR2 SMNVEV (reference sequence). Trimming cost V 4 bases and J 4 bases; bases outside gene matches: 2. CDR3 size: 14 residues. CDR3 bases: TGTGCCAGCAGTTGGGACAGGTTTAATGAAAAACTGTTTTTT. Translated, it gives CASSWDRFNEKLFF.

The rearrangement links TRBV29-1 to TRBJ2-5, with 7 bases lining up with TRBD2. Germline CDR1 reads SQVTM; CDR2 reads ANQGSEA. The CDR3 runs 12 residues. V lost 6 bases, J lost 5 bases, and 6 bases stayed unmatched. Written as DNA, the CDR3 is TGCAGCGTGTCGACTAGCTTGGAGACCCAGTACTTC. Protein: CSVSTSLETQYF.

The chain joins TRBV30 to TRBJ1-2; 8 nucleotides match TRBD1. V was clipped by 6 bases and J by 2 bases; unmatched bases: 20. Germline CDR1 reads GTSNPN; CDR2 reads SVGIG (reference sequence). The CDR3 spans 18 residues. In nucleotides, the CDR3 is TGTGCCTGCGCCCCGGACAGGGTGAACCCAATCACCAACTATGGCTACACCTTC. Encoded protein: CACAPDRVNPITNYGYTF. The entire variable domain, with the rest obtained from reference TRBV30 and TRBJ1-2, is as follows: SQTIHQWPATLVQPVGSPLSLECTVEGTSNPNLYWYRQAAGRGLQLLFYSVGIGQISSEVPQNLSASRPQDRQFILSSKKLLLSDSGFYLCACAPDRVNPITNYGYTFGSGTRLTVV.

The rearrangement links TRBV2 to TRBJ1-1; a possible D gene is TRBD1 (5 bases). The CDR3 consists of 13 residues. Germline assignment: CDR1 SNHLY and CDR2 FYNNEI. V lost 3 bases and J lost 3, with 8 bases in between. The CDR3 loop is CASSERGYTEAFF. CDR3 DNA: TGTGCCAGCAGTGAGCGGGGGTACACTGAAGCTTTCTTT.

The gene calls are TRBV5-1 and TRBJ2-5, with TRBD2 matching over 10 bases. After removal of 3 bases from V and 4 bases from J, the junction contained 6 bases not matched to a gene. The CDR3 runs to 15 residues. CDR1 SGHRS and CDR2 YFSETQ come from the germline V gene. This CDR3 reads CASSSAGGDGETQYF. The CDR3 DNA is TGCGCCAGCAGCTCAGCGGGAGGGGATGGAGAGACCCAGTACTTC.

This clone has a handful of counts. The chain uses TRBV6-6 and TRBJ2-1, with 11 positions matching TRBD2. The CDR3 loop spans 16 amino acids. Germline V gene data show CDR1 as MNHNY and CDR2 as SVGAGI (reference sequence). V trimming: 3 bases; J trimming: 4 bases; junction bases outside the gene matches: 5. CDR3 sequence reads: CASSYQLAGAYNEQFF. The CDR3 DNA sequence: TGTGCCAGCAGTTATCAACTAGCGGGAGCGTACAATGAGCAGTTCTTC.

V gene TRBV7-3 combines with J gene TRBJ2-2; no firm D call. Germline V lookup: CDR1 SGHTA, CDR2 FQGTGA. The V end lost 7 bases, the J end lost 7 bases, and 16 bases lay between the germline ends. CDR3 length: 14 amino acids. DNA of the CDR3: TGTGCCAGCACCGAGCCAATATTCGGCGGGGAGCTGTTTTTT. Amino acids: CASTEPIFGGELFF.

This clone came up once. This chain joins TRBV18 and TRBJ1-1; D call uncertain. Between the trimmed V and J ends, which lost 3 bases and 4 bases, there was a span of 15 bases. The CDR3 extends over 15 amino acids. The germline CDR1 and CDR2 sequences are KGHSH and LQKENI. The CDR3 sequence: CASSPQGSRTTEAFF. The CDR3 DNA follows: TGTGCCAGCTCACCTCAAGGGAGTCGGACCACTGAAGCTTTCTTT.

This chain uses TRBV5-8 with TRBJ1-2, with 9 bases identical to TRBD1. V was pared by 4 bases and J by 1 base, with 8 bases of the junction left unmatched. Germline lookup yields CDR1 SGHTS and CDR2 YDEGEE. This CDR3 contains 16 residues. The CDR3 sequence: CASSRRTGAFNYGYTF. CDR3 sequence (DNA): TGTGCCAGCAGCCGGAGGACAGGGGCGTTTAACTATGGCTACACCTTC.

This clone was recorded once. This rearrangement joins TRBV7-9 to TRBJ2-2; weak D call: TRBD2 (5 bases). This CDR3 comprises 15 residues. CDR1 SEHNR and CDR2 FQNEAQ come from the germline V gene (reference sequence). V lost 6 bases, J lost 4 bases, and 15 bases lay in between. In DNA form, the CDR3 reads TGTGCCAGCAGGATAGGAGGCTCGGGCACCGGGGAGCTGTTTTTT. It codes for CASRIGGSGTGELFF.

The chain recombines TRBV18 with TRBJ1-4; tentatively, D is TRBD1 (5 bases). V gave up 5 bases and J gave up 5 bases, with 15 bases separating them. This CDR3 comprises 15 residues. Germline values: CDR1 KGHSH, CDR2 LQKENI. CDR3 sequence: CASSSAYRQNEKLFF. CDR3 sequence (DNA): TGTGCCAGCTCATCAGCGTACAGGCAAAATGAAAAACTGTTTTTT.

The CDR3 DNA sequence: TGTGCCAGCAGTACATTAGCGGGGGCTGAGACCCAGTACTTC. Translating gives CASSTLAGAETQYF. This sequence joins TRBV5-8 and TRBJ2-5, with TRBD2 matching over 9 bases. From germline, CDR1 is SGHTS and CDR2 YDEGEE. CDR3 size: 14 residues. J was trimmed by 5 bases and V by 5 bases; bases with no gene match: 7.